This TCR beta chain was documented in a study of OX40 agonist ivuxolimab in advanced cancers. Background on the study: Intravenous ivuxolimab was administered to patients every 2 weeks at 0.01 to 10 mg/kg. Study-wide results and limits: At doses 0.1 to 3.0 mg/kg, CD4+ and CD8+ clones expanded.

Comment on this clone: Its antigen remains unidentified.

TCRdb's table, derived via immunoSEQ multiplex PCR, lists solely in-frame clones and lacks some. This sample carries 77,000 or so clones, 85% of them seen once, and the ten largest clones take less than 2.5%. Germline V gives CDR1 SGHTA, CDR2 FQGTGA. The CDR3 runs 15 residues. The V segment lost 5 bases and the J segment 1 base; nucleotides outside the gene matches: 3. J is TRBJ2-2 and V is TRBV7-3, with TRBD2 matching over 8 bases. The material was CD4+ or CD8+ T cells sorted from blood, obtained in a trial of the OX40 agonist ivuxolimab. The receptor was isolated from an adult with an advanced solid tumor such as melanoma, head and neck, liver or kidney cancer. CDR3 DNA sequence: TGTGCCAGCAGCCCCAGCGGGAGGAACACCGGGGAGCTGTTTTTT. Translation gives CASSPSGRNTGELFF.